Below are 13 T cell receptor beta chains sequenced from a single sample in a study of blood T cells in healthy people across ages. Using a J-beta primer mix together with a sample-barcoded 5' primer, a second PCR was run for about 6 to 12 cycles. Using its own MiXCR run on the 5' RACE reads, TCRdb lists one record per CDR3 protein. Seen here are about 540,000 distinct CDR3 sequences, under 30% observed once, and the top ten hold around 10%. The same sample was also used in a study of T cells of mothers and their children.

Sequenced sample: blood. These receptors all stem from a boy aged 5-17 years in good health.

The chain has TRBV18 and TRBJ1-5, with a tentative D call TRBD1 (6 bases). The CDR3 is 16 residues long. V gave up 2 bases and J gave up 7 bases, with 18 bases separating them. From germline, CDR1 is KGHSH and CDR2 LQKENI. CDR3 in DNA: TGTGCCAGCTCACCAACCGCCCACAGGGTACCACAGCCCCAGCATTTT. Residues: CASSPTAHRVPQPQHF.

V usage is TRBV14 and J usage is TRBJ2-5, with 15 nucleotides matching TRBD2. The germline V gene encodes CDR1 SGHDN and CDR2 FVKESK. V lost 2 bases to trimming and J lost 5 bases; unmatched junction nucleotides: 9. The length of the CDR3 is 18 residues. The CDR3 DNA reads TGTGCCAGCAGCCAACGCCTGGGACTAGCGGGAGGAGCGGAGACCCAGTACTTC. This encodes CASSQRLGLAGGAETQYF.

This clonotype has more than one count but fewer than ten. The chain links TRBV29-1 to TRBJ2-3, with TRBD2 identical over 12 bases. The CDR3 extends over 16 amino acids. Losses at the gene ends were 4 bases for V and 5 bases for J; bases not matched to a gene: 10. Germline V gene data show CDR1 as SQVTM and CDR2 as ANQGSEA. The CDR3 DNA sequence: TGCAGCGTTGTTCTAGCGGGGGGGCCGTATGGAGATACGCAGTATTTT. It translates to CSVVLAGGPYGDTQYF.

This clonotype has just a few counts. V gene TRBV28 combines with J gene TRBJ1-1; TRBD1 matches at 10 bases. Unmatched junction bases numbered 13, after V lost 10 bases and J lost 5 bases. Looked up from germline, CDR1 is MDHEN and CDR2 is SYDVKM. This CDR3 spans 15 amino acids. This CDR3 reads CANSPRTGGVTEAFF. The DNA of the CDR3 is TGTGCCAACTCACCCCGGACAGGGGGGGTAACTGAAGCTTTCTTT.

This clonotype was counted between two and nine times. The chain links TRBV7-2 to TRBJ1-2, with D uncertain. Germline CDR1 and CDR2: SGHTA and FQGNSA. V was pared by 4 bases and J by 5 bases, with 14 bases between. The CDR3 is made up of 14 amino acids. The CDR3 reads CASSSQRAAYGYTF. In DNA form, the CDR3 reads TGTGCCAGCAGCTCCCAAAGGGCGGCGTATGGCTACACCTTC. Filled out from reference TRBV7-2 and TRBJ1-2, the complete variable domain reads GAGVSQSPSNKVTEKGKDVELRCDPISGHTALYWYRQSLGQGLEFLIYFQGNSAPDKSGLPSDRFSAERTGGSVSTLTIQRTQQEDSAVYLCASSSQRAAYGYTFGSGTRLTVV.

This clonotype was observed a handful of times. In DNA form, the CDR3 reads TGTGCCAGCAGCACAGGGGGTGGCTATGGCTACACCTTC. Its protein is CASSTGGGYGYTF. V is TRBV12-3 or TRBV12-4 and J is TRBJ1-2, with TRBD1 matching 8 bases. V trimming: 6 bases; J trimming: 4 bases; junction bases outside the gene matches: 4. CDR3 length: 13 amino acids.

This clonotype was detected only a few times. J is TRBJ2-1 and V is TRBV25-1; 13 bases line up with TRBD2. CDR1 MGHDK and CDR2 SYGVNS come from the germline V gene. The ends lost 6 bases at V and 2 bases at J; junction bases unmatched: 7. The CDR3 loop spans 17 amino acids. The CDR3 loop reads CASRDGLAGETYNEQFF. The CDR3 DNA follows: TGTGCCAGCAGGGACGGACTAGCGGGAGAGACCTACAATGAGCAGTTCTTC.

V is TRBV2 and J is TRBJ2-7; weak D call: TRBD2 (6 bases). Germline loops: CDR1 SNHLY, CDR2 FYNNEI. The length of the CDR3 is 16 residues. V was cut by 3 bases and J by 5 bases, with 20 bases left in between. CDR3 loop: CASSEGLWGRKDEQYF. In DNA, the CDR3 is TGTGCCAGCAGTGAGGGTTTATGGGGGAGGAAAGACGAGCAGTACTTC. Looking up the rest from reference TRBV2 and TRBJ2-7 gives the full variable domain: EPEVTQTPSHQVTQMGQEVILRCVPISNHLYFYWYRQILGQKVEFLVSFYNNEISEKSEIFDDQFSVERPDGSNFTLKIRSTKLEDSAMYFCASSEGLWGRKDEQYFGPGTRLTVT.

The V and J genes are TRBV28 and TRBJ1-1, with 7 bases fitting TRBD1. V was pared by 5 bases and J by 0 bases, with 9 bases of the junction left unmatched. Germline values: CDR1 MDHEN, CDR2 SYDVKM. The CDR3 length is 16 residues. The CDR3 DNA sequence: TGTGCCAGCAGTCCAGGGGGTTATACTATGAACACTGAAGCTTTCTTT. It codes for CASSPGGYTMNTEAFF. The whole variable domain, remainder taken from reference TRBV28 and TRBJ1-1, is DVKVTQSSRYLVKRTGEKVFLECVQDMDHENMFWYRQDPGLGLRLIYFSYDVKMKEKGDIPEGYSVSREKKERFSLILESASTNQTSMYLCASSPGGYTMNTEAFFGQGTRLTVV.

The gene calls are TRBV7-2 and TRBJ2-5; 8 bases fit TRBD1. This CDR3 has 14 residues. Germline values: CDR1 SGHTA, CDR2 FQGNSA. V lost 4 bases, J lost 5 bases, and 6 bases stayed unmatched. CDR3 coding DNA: TGTGCCAGCAGCTCCCAGGGGGCACGGGAGACCCAGTACTTC. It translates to CASSSQGARETQYF.

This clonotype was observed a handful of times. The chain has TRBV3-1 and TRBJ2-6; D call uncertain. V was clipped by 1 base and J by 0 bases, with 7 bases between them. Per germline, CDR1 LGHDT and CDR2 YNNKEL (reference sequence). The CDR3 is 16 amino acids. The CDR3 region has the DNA TGTGCCAGCAGCCAAGGGACCGTCTCTGGGGCCAACGTCCTGACTTTC. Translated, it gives CASSQGTVSGANVLTF.

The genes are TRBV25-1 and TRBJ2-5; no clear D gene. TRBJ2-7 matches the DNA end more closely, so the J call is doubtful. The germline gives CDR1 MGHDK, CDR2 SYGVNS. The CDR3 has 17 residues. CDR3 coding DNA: TGTGCCAGCAGTGACCGAACCGAAAACCAAAAGGGCTACGAGCAGTACTTC. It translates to CASSDRTENQKGYEQYF.

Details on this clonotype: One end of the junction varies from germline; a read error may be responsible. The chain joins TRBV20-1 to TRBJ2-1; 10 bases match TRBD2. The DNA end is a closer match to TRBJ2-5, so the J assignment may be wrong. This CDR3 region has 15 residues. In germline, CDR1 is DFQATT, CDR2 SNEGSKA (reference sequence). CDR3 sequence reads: CSARDGTSAQEAQYF. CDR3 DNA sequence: TGCAGTGCTAGGGATGGGACTAGCGCTCAAGAGGCCCAGTACTTC.